The count of the clone carrying this TCR beta chain is one. What it binds is unknown. This entry is derived from a study of T cells in Graves' hyperthyroidism and ophthalmopathy. Study observations and caveats: Separating ophthalmopathy from stable hyperthyroidism was achieved by a 13 V-J model. Progression to ophthalmopathy was predicted a median of roughly 6.6 months early.

TCR beta CDR3 sequences were amplified from RNA transcripts. First-round RT-PCR with HTBI primers amplified the TCR CDR3 region. TCRdb independently ran MiXCR on the multiplex PCR reads; one entry per CDR3 protein. The repertoire holds about 520,000 distinct CDR3 sequences, with around a quarter as singletons. Germline V CDR1 and CDR2: SGHRS, YFSETQ. The junction had 14 bases not matched to a gene; V was cut back by 3 bases and J by 1 base. There are 18 residues in the CDR3. Diagnosing involved the use of clinical symptoms, serum thyroxine and TRAb, thyroid ultrasound and orbital computed tomography. Specimen: blood. This TCR was recovered from a woman in her twenties or thirties with Graves' ophthalmopathy. The gene calls are TRBV5-1 and TRBJ1-2; TRBD1 agrees at 8 bases. DNA for the CDR3: TGCGCCAGCAGCTCGACGACAGGGGTGGAAGGGCTTAACTATGGCTACACCTTC. It is translated as CASSSTTGVEGLNYGYTF.